This record concerns one TCR beta chain sequence. The data originate from a study of blood T cells in healthy people across ages. As for the study in general: For every two T cells, template switching captured about one barcoded beta molecule.

The V and J ends lost 4 bases and 8 bases, in that order; junction bases with no gene match: 4. The CDR3 has 13 residues. Germline assignment: CDR1 MNHEY and CDR2 SVGAGI. Through a sample-barcoded 5' primer and a J-beta primer mix, a second PCR was run for roughly 7 to 12 cycles. TCRdb passed the 5' RACE reads through MiXCR, listing each CDR3 protein once. The table includes 800,000 to 900,000 distinct CDR3 sequences, under 80% detected once. The sample comprised blood. The origin of this receptor is a man aged 25-45 years in good health. J is TRBJ2-1 and V is TRBV6-5, with 8 bases identical to TRBD2. CDR3 nucleotides: TGTGCCAGCAGTTTTAGCGGGGAAGATGAGCAGTTCTTC. It is translated as CASSFSGEDEQFF.